This TCR beta chain appears in the sequencing data of a study of tumor and adjacent non-tumor tissue in lung cancer. Study in general: Patients comprised roughly 12 adenocarcinoma, 2 squamous cell carcinoma and 1 small cell lung cancer. Each sample yielded 3.9 million or so productive TCRbeta reads on average. The patients, 10 men and five or six women, were roughly 30 to 80 with stage I to III disease.

The template was RNA from unsorted bulk tissue. The library came from three nested PCR rounds adapted from ARM-PCR protocols. TCRdb redid the calling of the multiplex PCR reads with MiXCR, one entry per CDR3 protein. In the table there are under 150,000 distinct CDR3 sequences, about 71% of which are singletons. The study, taken as a whole, reports: Significantly higher TCR diversity was found in tumor than normal lung.

A remark on this clonotype: Antigen: not known. The junction departs from the called germline gene at one end, perhaps through a read error.

Germline V gene data show CDR1 as DFQATT and CDR2 as SNEGSKA (reference sequence). The CDR3 totals 16 residues. The sequence was collected from a man aged 60 to 75 with small cell lung cancer. V is TRBV20-1 and J is TRBJ2-5, with 11 bases matching TRBD1. The material sequenced was lung tumor tissue. The CDR3, as DNA: TGCAGTGCTATAGAGGACAGGGGGCGATCGCAGGAGACCCAATACTTC. Amino acids: CSAIEDRGRSQETQYF.